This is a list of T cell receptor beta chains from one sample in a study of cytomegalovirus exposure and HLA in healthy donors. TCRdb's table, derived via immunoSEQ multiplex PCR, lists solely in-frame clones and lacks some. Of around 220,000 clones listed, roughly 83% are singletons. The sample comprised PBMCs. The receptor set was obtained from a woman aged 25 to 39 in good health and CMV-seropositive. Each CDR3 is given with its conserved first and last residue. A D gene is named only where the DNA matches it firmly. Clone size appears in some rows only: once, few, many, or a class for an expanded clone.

CDR3 protein: CASSVDTGKNQPQHF; CDR3 DNA: TGTGCCAGCAGCGTAGACACAGGGAAGAATCAGCCCCAGCATTTT; D gene: -; CDR3 length: 15; V gene: TRBV9; J gene: TRBJ1-5; clone size: -
CDR3 protein: CASSRDLLETQYF; CDR3 DNA: TGTGCCAGCAGCCGGGACTTACTAGAGACCCAGTACTTC; D gene: -; CDR3 length: 13; V gene: TRBV9; J gene: TRBJ2-5; clone size: -
CDR3 protein: CASSQGRVRGRTDTQYF; CDR3 DNA: TGCGCCAGCAGCCAAGGACGGGTCAGGGGAAGGACAGATACGCAGTATTTT; D gene: -; CDR3 length: 17; V gene: TRBV4-1; J gene: TRBJ2-3; clone size: -
CDR3 protein: CASSYPKGGKNTEAFF; CDR3 DNA: TGTGCCAGCAGTTACCCCAAGGGGGGCAAGAACACTGAAGCTTTCTTT; D gene: -; CDR3 length: 16; V gene: TRBV6-5; J gene: TRBJ1-1; clone size: -
CDR3 protein: CAWSPSDRPSYNEQFF; CDR3 DNA: TGTGCCTGGAGCCCCTCGGACAGGCCTTCCTACAATGAGCAGTTCTTC; D gene: TRBD1; CDR3 length: 16; V gene: TRBV30; J gene: TRBJ2-1; clone size: -
CDR3 protein: CASSPLPSGNTIYF; CDR3 DNA: TGTGCCAGCAGTCCTTTACCCTCTGGAAACACCATATATTTT; D gene: -; CDR3 length: 14; V gene: TRBV27; J gene: TRBJ1-3; clone size: -
CDR3 protein: CASSPGQGYEQYF; CDR3 DNA: TGTGCCAGCAGCCCCGGACAGGGCTACGAGCAGTACTTC; D gene: TRBD1; CDR3 length: 13; V gene: TRBV7-9; J gene: TRBJ2-7; clone size: -
CDR3 protein: CASGDRVNTGELFF; CDR3 DNA: TGTGCCAGCGGAGACAGAGTGAACACCGGGGAGCTGTTTTTT; D gene: -; CDR3 length: 14; V gene: TRBV6-1; J gene: TRBJ2-2; clone size: -
CDR3 protein: CASSPRVAGGAYEQYF; CDR3 DNA: TGTGCCAGCAGCCCCAGGGTAGCGGGAGGAGCTTACGAGCAGTACTTC; D gene: TRBD2; CDR3 length: 16; V gene: TRBV9; J gene: TRBJ2-7; clone size: -
CDR3 protein: CASSYSGPRYGYTF; CDR3 DNA: TGTGCCAGCAGTTACTCGGGCCCACGATATGGCTACACCTTC; D gene: -; CDR3 length: 14; V gene: TRBV6-5; J gene: TRBJ1-2; clone size: -
CDR3 protein: CASSESRGGQETQYF; CDR3 DNA: TGTGCCAGCAGTGAATCACGGGGAGGTCAAGAGACCCAGTACTTC; D gene: -; CDR3 length: 15; V gene: TRBV25-1; J gene: TRBJ2-5; clone size: -
CDR3 protein: CASSLAPNTEAFF; CDR3 DNA: TGTGCCAGCAGCTTAGCCCCTAACACTGAAGCTTTCTTT; D gene: -; CDR3 length: 13; V gene: TRBV11-1; J gene: TRBJ1-1; clone size: -
CDR3 protein: CASSLQGGTQYF; CDR3 DNA: TGTGCCAGCAGCTTACAGGGAGGGACCCAGTACTTC; D gene: -; CDR3 length: 12; V gene: TRBV7-3; J gene: TRBJ2-5; clone size: -
CDR3 protein: CASSLSGGYEQYF; CDR3 DNA: TGTGCCAGCAGTTTATCAGGTGGCTACGAGCAGTACTTC; D gene: -; CDR3 length: 13; V gene: TRBV27; J gene: TRBJ2-7; clone size: -
CDR3 protein: CASSLRTENNEQFF; CDR3 DNA: TGTGCCAGCAGCTTAAGGACGGAAAACAATGAGCAGTTCTTC; D gene: -; CDR3 length: 14; V gene: TRBV11-3; J gene: TRBJ2-1; clone size: -
CDR3 protein: CASSQARRYSPYEQYF; CDR3 DNA: TGTGCCAGCAGCCAAGCTCGGAGGTACTCCCCCTACGAGCAGTACTTC; D gene: -; CDR3 length: 16; V gene: TRBV14; J gene: TRBJ2-7; clone size: -
CDR3 protein: CASSQQRGASGNTIYF; CDR3 DNA: TGTGCCAGCAGCCAGCAACGGGGAGCCTCTGGAAACACCATATATTTT; D gene: -; CDR3 length: 16; V gene: TRBV11-1; J gene: TRBJ1-3; clone size: -
CDR3 protein: CATSRPTADTQYF; CDR3 DNA: TGTGCCACCAGCAGACCTACGGCAGATACGCAGTATTTT; D gene: -; CDR3 length: 13; V gene: TRBV15; J gene: TRBJ2-3; clone size: once
CDR3 protein: CASSFSLGGPVPEQYF; CDR3 DNA: TGTGCCAGCAGCTTCTCCCTAGGGGGTCCGGTGCCCGAGCAGTACTTC; D gene: -; CDR3 length: 16; V gene: TRBV11-2; J gene: TRBJ2-7; clone size: -
CDR3 protein: CASSVAKHSGANVLTF; CDR3 DNA: TGTGCCAGCAGCGTAGCTAAACACTCTGGGGCCAACGTCCTGACTTTC; D gene: -; CDR3 length: 16; V gene: TRBV9; J gene: TRBJ2-6; clone size: once
CDR3 protein: CAWSESPGQGGQPQHF; CDR3 DNA: TGTGCCTGGAGTGAGAGCCCGGGACAGGGAGGTCAGCCCCAGCATTTT; D gene: TRBD1; CDR3 length: 16; V gene: TRBV30; J gene: TRBJ1-5; clone size: -
CDR3 protein: CASSPPGTGTAYEQYF; CDR3 DNA: TGTGCCAGCTCACCTCCAGGGACAGGGACGGCCTACGAGCAGTACTTC; D gene: TRBD1; CDR3 length: 16; V gene: TRBV18; J gene: TRBJ2-7; clone size: -
CDR3 protein: CSVDRGGTEAFF; CDR3 DNA: TGCAGCGTTGACAGGGGCGGGACTGAAGCTTTCTTT; D gene: -; CDR3 length: 12; V gene: TRBV29-1; J gene: TRBJ1-1; clone size: -
CDR3 protein: CASSLGTGVQNTEAFF; CDR3 DNA: TGCGCCAGCAGTCTAGGGACAGGGGTCCAGAACACTGAAGCTTTCTTT; D gene: TRBD1; CDR3 length: 16; V gene: TRBV5-1; J gene: TRBJ1-1; clone size: -
CDR3 protein: CSVEGTSGKPSTDTQYF; CDR3 DNA: TGCAGCGTTGAAGGGACTAGCGGGAAACCTAGCACAGATACGCAGTATTTT; D gene: TRBD2; CDR3 length: 17; V gene: TRBV29-1; J gene: TRBJ2-3; clone size: -
CDR3 protein: CASVVALIYNEQFF; CDR3 DNA: TGTGCCAGCGTAGTCGCCCTGATCTACAATGAGCAGTTCTTC; D gene: -; CDR3 length: 14; V gene: TRBV2; J gene: TRBJ2-1; clone size: -
CDR3 protein: CAWSETGPEKLFF; CDR3 DNA: TGTGCCTGGAGTGAAACAGGTCCGGAAAAACTGTTTTTT; D gene: -; CDR3 length: 13; V gene: TRBV30; J gene: TRBJ1-4; clone size: -
CDR3 protein: CASSFEYSEMSTQYF; CDR3 DNA: TGTGCCAGCAGCTTCGAATATTCAGAGATGAGTACGCAGTATTTT; D gene: -; CDR3 length: 15; V gene: TRBV5-6; J gene: TRBJ2-3; clone size: -
CDR3 protein: CTSSFQPPMYNEQFF; CDR3 DNA: TGCACCAGCAGCTTTCAACCCCCCATGTACAATGAGCAGTTCTTC; D gene: -; CDR3 length: 15; V gene: TRBV1; J gene: TRBJ2-1; clone size: many